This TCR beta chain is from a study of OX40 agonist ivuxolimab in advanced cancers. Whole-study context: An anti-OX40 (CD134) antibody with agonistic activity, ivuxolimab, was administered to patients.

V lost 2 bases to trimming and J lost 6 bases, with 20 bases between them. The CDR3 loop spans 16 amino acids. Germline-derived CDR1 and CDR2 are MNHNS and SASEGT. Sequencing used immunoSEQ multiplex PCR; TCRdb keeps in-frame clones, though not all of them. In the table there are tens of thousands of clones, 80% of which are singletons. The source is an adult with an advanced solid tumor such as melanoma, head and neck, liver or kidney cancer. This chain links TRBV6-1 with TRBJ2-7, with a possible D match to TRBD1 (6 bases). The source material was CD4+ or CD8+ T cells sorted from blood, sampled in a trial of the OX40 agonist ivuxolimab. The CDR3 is CASSEIGRTGRGEQYF. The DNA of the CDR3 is TGTGCCAGCAGTGAAATCGGAAGAACAGGGAGAGGCGAGCAGTACTTC.